This T cell receptor (beta chain) was sequenced for a study of blood T cell repertoires in COVID-19. Overall study context: The analysed material was cDNA or gDNA that came from T cells, B-cell-depleted T cells, or PBMCs.

This CDR3 has 13 residues. With 4 bases removed from V and 0 bases from J, the gap between germline ends came to 6 bases. Germline V lookup: CDR1 MDHEN, CDR2 SYDVKM. Per the original methods: Nucleated cell number was recorded as an estimate derived from reference gene primer amplification. The assay was immunoSEQ multiplex PCR, and TCRdb's table has in-frame clones only and misses some. V, J and clone size derive from that table, while D and trimming were established from the DNA sequence. Here the sample spans 150,000 to 200,000 clones, just over 85% being singletons. The chain employs TRBV28 and TRBJ1-2; no clear D gene. Sequenced material: peripheral blood. The TCR originated in a man aged 50 to 59 with active or convalescent COVID-19. CDR3 sequence: CASSSSPNYGYTF. CDR3 DNA sequence: TGTGCCAGCAGTTCGAGTCCTAACTATGGCTACACCTTC.